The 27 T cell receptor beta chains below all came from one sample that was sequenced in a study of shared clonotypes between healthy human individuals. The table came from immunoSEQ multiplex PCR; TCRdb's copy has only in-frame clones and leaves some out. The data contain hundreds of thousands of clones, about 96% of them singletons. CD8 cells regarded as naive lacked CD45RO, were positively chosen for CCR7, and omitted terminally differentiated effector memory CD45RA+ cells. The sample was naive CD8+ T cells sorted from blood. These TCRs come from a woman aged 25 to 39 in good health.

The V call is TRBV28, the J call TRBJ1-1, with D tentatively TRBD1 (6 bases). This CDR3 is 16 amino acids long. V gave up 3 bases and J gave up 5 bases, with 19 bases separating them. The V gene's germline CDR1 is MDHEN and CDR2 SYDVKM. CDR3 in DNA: TGTGCCAGCAGTTTTGCCCTCGGTTGGGGGCGGACTGAAGCTTTCTTT. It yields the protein CASSFALGWGRTEAFF.

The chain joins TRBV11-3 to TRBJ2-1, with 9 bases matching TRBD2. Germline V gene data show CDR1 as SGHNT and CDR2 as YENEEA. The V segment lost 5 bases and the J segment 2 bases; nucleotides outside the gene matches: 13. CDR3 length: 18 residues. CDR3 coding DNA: TGTGCCAGCAGCGCCGCGGGAGGGAGCAGGACGACCTACAATGAGCAGTTCTTC. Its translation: CASSAAGGSRTTYNEQFF.

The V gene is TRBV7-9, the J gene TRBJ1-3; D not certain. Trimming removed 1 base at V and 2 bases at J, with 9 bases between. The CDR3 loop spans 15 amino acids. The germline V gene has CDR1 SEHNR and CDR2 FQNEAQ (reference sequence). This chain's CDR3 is CASSLVTETGNTIYF. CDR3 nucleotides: TGTGCCAGCAGCTTAGTGACCGAGACTGGAAACACCATATATTTT.

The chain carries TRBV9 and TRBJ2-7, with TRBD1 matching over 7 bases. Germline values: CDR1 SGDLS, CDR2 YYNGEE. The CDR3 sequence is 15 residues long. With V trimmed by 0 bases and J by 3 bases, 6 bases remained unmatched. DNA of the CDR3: TGTGCCAGCAGCGTAGAGGGGACAGAGATCTACGAGCAGTACTTC. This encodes CASSVEGTEIYEQYF.

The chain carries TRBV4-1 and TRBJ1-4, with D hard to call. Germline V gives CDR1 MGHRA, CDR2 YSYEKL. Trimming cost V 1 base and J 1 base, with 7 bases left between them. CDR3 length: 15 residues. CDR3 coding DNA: TGCGCCAGCAGCCAAGTCCCGGGAACTAATGAAAAACTGTTTTTT. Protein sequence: CASSQVPGTNEKLFF.

The chain's CDR3 is CSVAGTPDYEQYF. As DNA, the CDR3 is TGCAGCGTTGCCGGGACTCCTGACTACGAGCAGTACTTC. This chain connects TRBV29-1 to TRBJ2-7; D is possibly TRBD2 (6 bases). The CDR3 is made up of 13 amino acids. The V gene lost 4 bases and the J gene lost 3 bases, with 13 bases spanning the gap. Looked up from germline, CDR1 is SQVTM and CDR2 is ANQGSEA.

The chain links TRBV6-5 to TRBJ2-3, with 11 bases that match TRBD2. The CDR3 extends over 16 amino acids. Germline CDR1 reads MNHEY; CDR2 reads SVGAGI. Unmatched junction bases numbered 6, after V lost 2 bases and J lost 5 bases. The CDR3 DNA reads TGTGCCAGCAGTTACCTCACTAGCGGGAGATTAGATACGCAGTATTTT. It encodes CASSYLTSGRLDTQYF.

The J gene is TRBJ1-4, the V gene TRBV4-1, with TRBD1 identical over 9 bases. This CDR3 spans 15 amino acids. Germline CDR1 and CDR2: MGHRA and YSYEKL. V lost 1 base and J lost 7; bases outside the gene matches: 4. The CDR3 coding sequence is TGCGCCAGCAGCCAAGGCACAGGGGGCATTGAAAAACTGTTTTTT. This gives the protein CASSQGTGGIEKLFF.

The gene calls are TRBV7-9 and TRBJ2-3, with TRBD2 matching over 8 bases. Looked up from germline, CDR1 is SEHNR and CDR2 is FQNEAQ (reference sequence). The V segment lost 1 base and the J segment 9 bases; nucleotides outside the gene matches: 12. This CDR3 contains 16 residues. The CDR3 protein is CASSLEIAGWKRTQYF. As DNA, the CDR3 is TGTGCCAGCAGCTTAGAGATAGCGGGGTGGAAAAGAACGCAGTATTTT.

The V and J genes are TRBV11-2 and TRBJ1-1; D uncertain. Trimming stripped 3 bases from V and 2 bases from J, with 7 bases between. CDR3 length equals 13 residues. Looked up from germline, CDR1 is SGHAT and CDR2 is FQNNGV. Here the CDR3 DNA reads TGTGCCAGCAGCTTGGTCTTCAACACTGAAGCTTTCTTT. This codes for CASSLVFNTEAFF.

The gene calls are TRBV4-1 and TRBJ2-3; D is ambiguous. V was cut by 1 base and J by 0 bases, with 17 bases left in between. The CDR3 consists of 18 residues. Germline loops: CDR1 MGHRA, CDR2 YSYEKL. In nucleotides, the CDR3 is TGCGCCAGCAGCCAAGCGAGCATCGCAGGTCCCAGCACAGATACGCAGTATTTT. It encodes CASSQASIAGPSTDTQYF.

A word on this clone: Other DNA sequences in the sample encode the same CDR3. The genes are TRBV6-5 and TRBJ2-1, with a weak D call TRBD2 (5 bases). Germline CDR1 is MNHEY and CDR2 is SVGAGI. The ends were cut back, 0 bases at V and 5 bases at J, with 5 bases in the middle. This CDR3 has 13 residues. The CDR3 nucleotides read TGTGCCAGCAGTTACTCCGGGAACAATGAGCAGTTCTTC. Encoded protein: CASSYSGNNEQFF.

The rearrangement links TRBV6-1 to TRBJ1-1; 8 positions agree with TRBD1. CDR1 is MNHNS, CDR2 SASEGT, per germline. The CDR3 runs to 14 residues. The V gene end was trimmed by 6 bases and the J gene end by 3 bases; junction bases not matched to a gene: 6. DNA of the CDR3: TGTGCCAGCAGGATGGGGACAGGCGACACTGAAGCTTTCTTT. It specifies CASRMGTGDTEAFF.

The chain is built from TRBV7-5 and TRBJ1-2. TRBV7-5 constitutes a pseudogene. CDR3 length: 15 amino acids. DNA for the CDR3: TGTGTCAGAAGCTTAGAGCCCGGGGGCGACTATGGCTACACCTTC. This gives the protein CVRSLEPGGDYGYTF.

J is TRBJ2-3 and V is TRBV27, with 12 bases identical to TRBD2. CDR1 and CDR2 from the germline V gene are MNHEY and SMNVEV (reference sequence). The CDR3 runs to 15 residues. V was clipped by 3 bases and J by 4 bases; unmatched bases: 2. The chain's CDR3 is CASSFLAGGPDTQYF. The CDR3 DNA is TGTGCCAGCAGTTTCCTAGCGGGAGGGCCAGATACGCAGTATTTT.

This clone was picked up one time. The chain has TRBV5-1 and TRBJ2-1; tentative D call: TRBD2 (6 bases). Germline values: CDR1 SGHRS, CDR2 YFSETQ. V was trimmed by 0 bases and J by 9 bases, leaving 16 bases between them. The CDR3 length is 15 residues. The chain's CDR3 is CASSLELAKVGEQFF. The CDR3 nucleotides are TGCGCCAGCAGCTTGGAACTAGCTAAAGTGGGTGAGCAGTTCTTC.

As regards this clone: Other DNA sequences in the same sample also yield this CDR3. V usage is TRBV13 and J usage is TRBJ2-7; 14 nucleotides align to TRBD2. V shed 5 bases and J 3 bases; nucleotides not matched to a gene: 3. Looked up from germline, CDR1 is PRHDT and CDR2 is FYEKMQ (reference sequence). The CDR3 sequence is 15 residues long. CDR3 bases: TGTGCCAGCAGCCCCGGGACTAGCGGGAGCTACGAGCAGTACTTC. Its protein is CASSPGTSGSYEQYF.

The DNA for the CDR3 is TGCGCCAGCAGCTTGGGAAGAGCGGCTGGCGGGGAGCTGTTTTTT. Protein sequence: CASSLGRAAGGELFF. The genes are TRBV5-1 and TRBJ2-2; tentative D call: TRBD2 (5 bases). Germline V gene lookup returns CDR1 SGHRS and CDR2 YFSETQ. The V and J ends lost 0 bases and 7 bases respectively, with 13 bases between them. The CDR3 sequence is 15 residues long. Full variable domain (remainder filled in from reference TRBV5-1 and TRBJ2-2): KAGVTQTPRYLIKTRGQQVTLSCSPISGHRSVSWYQQTPGQGLQFLFEYFSETQRNKGNFPGRFSGRQFSNSRSEMNVSTLELGDSALYLCASSLGRAAGGELFFGEGSRLTVL.

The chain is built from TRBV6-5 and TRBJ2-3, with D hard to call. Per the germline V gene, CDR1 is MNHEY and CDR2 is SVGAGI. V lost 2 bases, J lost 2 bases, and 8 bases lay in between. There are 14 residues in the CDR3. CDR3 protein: CASSYAKNTDTQYF. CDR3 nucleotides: TGTGCCAGCAGTTACGCAAAAAACACAGATACGCAGTATTTT.

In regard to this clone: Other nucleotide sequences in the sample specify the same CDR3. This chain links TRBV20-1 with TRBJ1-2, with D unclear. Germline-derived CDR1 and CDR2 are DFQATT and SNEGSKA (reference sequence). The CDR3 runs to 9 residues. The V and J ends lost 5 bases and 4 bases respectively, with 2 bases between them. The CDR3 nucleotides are TGCAGTGCTTCCTATGGCTACACCTTC. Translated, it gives CSASYGYTF.

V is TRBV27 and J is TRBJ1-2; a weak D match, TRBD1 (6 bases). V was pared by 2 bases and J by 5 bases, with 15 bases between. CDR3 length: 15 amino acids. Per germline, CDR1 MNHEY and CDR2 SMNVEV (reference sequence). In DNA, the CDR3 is TGTGCCAGCAGTTTAGCGGGGGGCGGTTGGTATGGCTACACCTTC. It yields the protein CASSLAGGGWYGYTF.

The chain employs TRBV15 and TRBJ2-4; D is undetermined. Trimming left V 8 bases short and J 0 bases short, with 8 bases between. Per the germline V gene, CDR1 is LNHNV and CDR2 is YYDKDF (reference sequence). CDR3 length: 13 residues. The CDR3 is CATAQLAKNIQYF. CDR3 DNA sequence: TGTGCCACCGCACAGTTAGCCAAAAACATTCAGTACTTC.

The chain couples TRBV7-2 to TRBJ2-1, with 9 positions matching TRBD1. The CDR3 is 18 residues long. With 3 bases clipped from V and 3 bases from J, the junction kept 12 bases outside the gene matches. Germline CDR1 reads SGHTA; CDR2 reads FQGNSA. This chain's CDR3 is CASSFTPGTGWGYNEQFF. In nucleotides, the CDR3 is TGTGCCAGCAGCTTCACCCCCGGGACAGGGTGGGGCTACAATGAGCAGTTCTTC.

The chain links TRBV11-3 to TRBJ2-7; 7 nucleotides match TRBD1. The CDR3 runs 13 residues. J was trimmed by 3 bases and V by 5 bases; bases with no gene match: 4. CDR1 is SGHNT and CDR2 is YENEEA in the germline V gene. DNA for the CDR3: TGTGCCAGCAGCCCCGGGACAGACTACGAGCAGTACTTC. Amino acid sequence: CASSPGTDYEQYF.

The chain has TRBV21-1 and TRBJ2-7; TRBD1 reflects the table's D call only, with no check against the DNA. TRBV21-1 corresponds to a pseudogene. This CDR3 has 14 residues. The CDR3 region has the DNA TGTGCCAGCAGCAAAGTAGGCAGGCCCTACGAGCAGTACTTC. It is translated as CASSKVGRPYEQYF.

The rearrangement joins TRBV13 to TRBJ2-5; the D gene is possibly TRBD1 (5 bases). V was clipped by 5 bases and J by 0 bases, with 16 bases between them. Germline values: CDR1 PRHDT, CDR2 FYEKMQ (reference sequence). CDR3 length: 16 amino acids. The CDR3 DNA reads TGTGCCAGCAGCGAGACAGCAAAATATAACCAAGAGACCCAGTACTTC. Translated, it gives CASSETAKYNQETQYF.

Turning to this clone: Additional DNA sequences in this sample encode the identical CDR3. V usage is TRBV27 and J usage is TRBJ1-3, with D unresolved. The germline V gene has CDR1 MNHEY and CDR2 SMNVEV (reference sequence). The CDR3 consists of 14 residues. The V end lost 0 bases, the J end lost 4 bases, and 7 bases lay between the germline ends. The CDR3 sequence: CASSLSSTGNTIYF. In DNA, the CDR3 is TGTGCCAGCAGTTTATCGAGCACAGGAAACACCATATATTTT.